These 29 T cell receptor beta chains came from one sample sequenced in a study of T cells after yellow fever vaccination. One entry per CDR3 protein results from TCRdb running MiXCR on the 5' RACE reads. The table includes more than 90,000 distinct CDR3 sequences, around 7.2% detected once. Sequenced material: CD4+ T cells sorted from PBMCs, taken 45 days after the first yellow fever vaccination. These receptors all stem from a man younger than 35 who received the YFV17D yellow fever vaccine.

This clonotype has ten or more counts. This sequence joins TRBV5-1 and TRBJ2-3; tentative D call: TRBD1 (6 bases). V lost 4 bases and J lost 1, with 13 bases in between. The V gene's germline CDR1 is SGHRS and CDR2 YFSETQ. The CDR3 extends over 15 amino acids. CDR3 residues: CASSPRQDGTDTQYF. For the CDR3, the DNA is TGCGCCAGCAGCCCTAGACAGGACGGCACAGATACGCAGTATTTT.

This clonotype was seen at least ten times. The chain joins TRBV2 to TRBJ2-1, with D possibly matching TRBD1 (5 bases). Germline CDR1 SNHLY, CDR2 FYNNEI. Trimming cost V 8 bases and J 1 base, with 9 bases left between them. The length of the CDR3 is 13 residues. CDR3 sequence: CASQGTSYNEQFF. Here the CDR3 DNA reads TGTGCCAGCCAGGGAACGTCCTACAATGAGCAGTTCTTC.

This clonotype was counted ten times or more. J is TRBJ2-2 and V is TRBV7-3, with 12 bases fitting TRBD2. Germline V gene sequence: CDR1 SGHTA, CDR2 FQGTGA. With V trimmed by 3 bases and J by 4 bases, 0 bases remained unmatched. The CDR3 runs to 15 residues. For the CDR3, the DNA is TGTGCCAGCAGCTTGGGACTAGCGGGCACCGGGGAGCTGTTTTTT. This encodes CASSLGLAGTGELFF.

The chain is built from TRBV5-4 and TRBJ1-2; no clear D. The germline CDR1 and CDR2 sequences are SGHNT and YYREEE (reference sequence). V gave up 2 bases and J gave up 8 bases, with 13 bases separating them. This CDR3 has 13 amino acids. CDR3 protein: CASSFDSVGGYTF. As DNA, the CDR3 is TGTGCCAGCAGCTTTGATAGTGTAGGCGGCTACACCTTC.

The rearrangement links TRBV27 to TRBJ1-6; no clear D. Germline loops: CDR1 MNHEY, CDR2 SMNVEV (reference sequence). The CDR3 totals 16 residues. V lost 6 bases, J lost 0 bases, and 12 bases lay in between. The CDR3 bases are TGTGCCAGCAGGCCCCCCGGGAGCTCCTATAATTCACCCCTCCACTTT. It encodes CASRPPGSSYNSPLHF.

This clonotype was recorded many times. The chain employs TRBV29-1 and TRBJ1-4, with unresolved D. Germline CDR1 SQVTM, CDR2 ANQGSEA. The CDR3 totals 12 residues. CDR3 protein: CSVLWINEKLFF. The CDR3, as DNA: TGCAGTGTACTATGGATTAATGAAAAACTGTTTTTT. The entire variable domain, with the rest obtained from reference TRBV29-1 and TRBJ1-4, is as follows: SAVISQKPSRDICQRGTSLTIQCQVDSQVTMMFWYRQQPGQSLTLIATANQGSEATYESGFVIDKFPISRPNLTFSTLTVSNMSPEDSSIYLCSVLWINEKLFFGSGTQLSVL.

This clonotype was counted ten times or more. The chain employs TRBV19 and TRBJ2-5; D ambiguous. The CDR3 covers 17 residues. In germline, CDR1 is LNHDA, CDR2 SQIVND (reference sequence). The ends were cut back, 2 bases at V and 5 bases at J, with 21 bases in the middle. The CDR3 protein is CASSILPAAANLETQYF. The CDR3 region has the DNA TGTGCCAGTAGTATATTACCGGCGGCAGCCAATCTGGAGACCCAGTACTTC.

This clonotype was recorded at least ten times. The chain recombines TRBV19 with TRBJ1-2; D call uncertain. Trimming left V 7 bases short and J 3 bases short, with 12 bases between. The CDR3 has 13 amino acids. Germline V gives CDR1 LNHDA, CDR2 SQIVND (reference sequence). The CDR3 is CASKPGLDYGYTF. The CDR3 DNA reads as TGTGCCAGTAAACCCGGCTTGGACTATGGCTACACCTTC. Variable domain in full (rest from reference TRBV19 and TRBJ1-2): DGGITQSPKYLFRKEGQNVTLSCEQNLNHDAMYWYRQDPGQGLRLIYYSQIVNDFQKGDIAEGYSVSREKKESFPLTVTSAQKNPTAFYLCASKPGLDYGYTFGSGTRLTVV.

This clonotype was counted at least ten times. The rearrangement links TRBV10-3 to TRBJ1-6; no reliable D call. The CDR3 runs 15 residues. V lost 5 bases, J lost 8 bases, and 16 bases lay in between. Germline lookup yields CDR1 ENHRY and CDR2 SYGVKD. This chain's CDR3 is CAISYQMARDSPLHF. In DNA form, the CDR3 reads TGTGCCATCAGTTATCAAATGGCGAGGGATTCACCCCTCCACTTT.

Many counts were recorded for this clonotype. The chain is built from TRBV20-1 and TRBJ2-7, with D tentatively TRBD1 (6 bases). Germline CDR1 is DFQATT and CDR2 is SNEGSKA (reference sequence). V lost 3 bases, J lost 2 bases, and 17 bases lay in between. The CDR3 is 15 residues long. CDR3 DNA sequence: TGCAGTGCTAGGGCACCAACAGGGCCGACCTACGAGCAGTACTTC. It yields the protein CSARAPTGPTYEQYF.

This clonotype was picked up many times. The chain uses TRBV2 and TRBJ2-5; the D is unclear. With 3 bases removed from V and 4 bases from J, the gap between germline ends came to 9 bases. This CDR3 is built from 13 residues. CDR1 and CDR2 from the germline V gene are SNHLY and FYNNEI. The CDR3 DNA reads as TGTGCCAGCAGTGATGTAGGCCGAGAGACCCAGTACTTC. Its translation is CASSDVGRETQYF.

V is TRBV9 and J is TRBJ1-2; perhaps TRBD1 as D (6 bases). Per the germline V gene, CDR1 is SGDLS and CDR2 is YYNGEE. V was clipped by 0 bases and J by 5 bases, with 8 bases between them. The CDR3 extends over 13 amino acids. CDR3 amino acids: CASSVERGYGYTF. In nucleotides, the CDR3 is TGTGCCAGCAGCGTAGAAAGGGGGTATGGCTACACCTTC.

This clonotype has only a few counts. CDR3 loop: CASSASPEQQPQHF. CDR3 nucleotides: TGTGCCAGCAGCGCGAGCCCCGAGCAACAGCCCCAGCATTTT. V and J are TRBV9 and TRBJ1-5; D remains unclear. The length of the CDR3 is 14 residues. CDR1 and CDR2 from the germline V gene are SGDLS and YYNGEE. Trimming took off 3 bases at V and 7 bases at J, with 14 bases between the two ends.

This clonotype was recorded at least ten times. The CDR3 region is CSAWGLDGYTF. Here the CDR3 DNA reads TGCAGTGCTTGGGGCCTTGATGGCTACACCTTC. V gene TRBV20-1 combines with J gene TRBJ1-2; D is perhaps TRBD1 (5 bases). This CDR3 has 11 amino acids. Trimming pared 5 bases from V and 6 bases from J, leaving 10 bases between. Germline V gives CDR1 DFQATT, CDR2 SNEGSKA (reference sequence).

The sample holds a few counts of this clonotype. The genes are TRBV3-1 and TRBJ1-1, with D hard to call. Germline loops: CDR1 LGHDT, CDR2 YNNKEL (reference sequence). CDR3 length: 14 residues. V was shortened by 2 bases and J by 1 base, with 8 bases between the two germline ends. The CDR3 here is CASSQYSENTEAFF. In DNA form, the CDR3 reads TGTGCCAGCAGCCAATATAGCGAGAACACTGAAGCTTTCTTT.

This clonotype has a count of ten or more. The chain is built from TRBV5-1 and TRBJ2-1, with a possible D match to TRBD2 (6 bases). From germline, CDR1 is SGHRS and CDR2 YFSETQ. CDR3 length: 15 amino acids. V was shortened by 3 bases and J by 5 bases, with 15 bases between the two germline ends. CDR3 sequence: CASSSNLAANNEQFF. The CDR3 region has the DNA TGCGCCAGCAGCTCCAACTTAGCGGCCAACAATGAGCAGTTCTTC.

This clonotype was observed at least ten times. This chain uses TRBV4-1 with TRBJ2-2; tentative D call: TRBD1 (5 bases). The germline V and J ends were trimmed by 1 base and 3 bases, with 12 bases remaining between them. Germline CDR1 is MGHRA and CDR2 is YSYEKL. The CDR3 is made up of 16 amino acids. CDR3 in DNA: TGCGCCAGCAGCCAAGGCAGGGTGTTTGACACCGGGGAGCTGTTTTTT. Its translation is CASSQGRVFDTGELFF.

This clonotype was counted ten times or more. The V and J genes are TRBV10-3 and TRBJ1-5; no clear D. V was clipped by 1 base and J by 5 bases, with 9 bases between them. Germline V lookup: CDR1 ENHRY, CDR2 SYGVKD. The CDR3 totals 14 residues. CDR3 protein: CAISEYREDQPQHF. In nucleotides, the CDR3 is TGTGCCATCAGTGAGTACCGTGAGGATCAGCCCCAGCATTTT.

This clonotype was counted a few times. The rearrangement joins TRBV30 to TRBJ2-1, with D possibly being TRBD1 (6 bases). In germline, CDR1 is GTSNPN, CDR2 SVGIG (reference sequence). This CDR3 is built from 11 residues. The CDR3 nucleotides read TGTGCTCAGCAGGGGTTCAATGAGCAGTTCTTC. Translation: CAQQGFNEQFF.

This clonotype was seen more than once but under ten times. The rearrangement links TRBV10-3 to TRBJ1-3; D might be TRBD1 (6 bases). The CDR3 totals 13 residues. Germline CDR1 and CDR2: ENHRY and SYGVKD. The V end was cut by 6 bases, the J end by 7 bases, with 13 bases between. In nucleotides, the CDR3 is TGTGCCATCAGCTCAGGGGAGAGGAACACCATATATTTT. Protein sequence: CAISSGERNTIYF.

This clonotype occurred many times. The rearrangement uses TRBV11-2 and TRBJ2-1; D gene unclear. The germline V and J ends were trimmed by 1 base and 8 bases, with 9 bases remaining between them. Germline CDR1 is SGHAT and CDR2 is FQNNGV. CDR3 length equals 13 residues. The DNA for the CDR3 is TGTGCCAGCAGCTTAGTCCCTGGCCATGAGCAGTTCTTC. Its translation: CASSLVPGHEQFF.

This clonotype was seen many times. Here the CDR3 DNA reads TGTGCCAGTAGTTCTACAGGGAACACTGAAGCTTTCTTT. It translates to CASSSTGNTEAFF. This chain uses TRBV19 with TRBJ1-1; tentative D call: TRBD1 (5 bases). Germline V gene data show CDR1 as LNHDA and CDR2 as SQIVND (reference sequence). The length of the CDR3 is 13 residues. V lost 5 bases and J lost 1, with 8 bases in between.

This clonotype was recorded at least ten times. The rearrangement links TRBV7-7 to TRBJ2-7, with 7 bases identical to TRBD1. The length of the CDR3 is 15 residues. Looked up from germline, CDR1 is SSHAT and CDR2 is FNYEAQ (reference sequence). V shed 4 bases, J shed 4 bases, and the junction held 10 bases outside the gene matches. CDR3 DNA: TGTGCCAGCAGCTGGGCAGAGGGACAGATGTACGAGCAGTACTTC. Amino acids: CASSWAEGQMYEQYF.

This clonotype was picked up many times. The rearrangement links TRBV7-9 to TRBJ1-4; D is possibly TRBD1 (5 bases). CDR1 and CDR2 (germline): SEHNR, FQNEAQ (reference sequence). The length of the CDR3 is 13 residues. The V end was cut by 3 bases, the J end by 6 bases, with 8 bases between. This chain's CDR3 is CASSFGHYEKLFF. DNA for the CDR3: TGTGCCAGCAGCTTTGGACACTATGAAAAACTGTTTTTT. The complete variable domain, with remaining parts taken from reference TRBV7-9 and TRBJ1-4, reads DTGVSQNPRHKITKRGQNVTFRCDPISEHNRLYWYRQTLGQGPEFLTYFQNEAQLEKSRLLSDRFSAERPKGSFSTLEIQRTEQGDSAMYLCASSFGHYEKLFFGSGTQLSVL.

This clonotype was seen ten or more times. The chain has TRBV12-3 or TRBV12-4 and TRBJ2-1; maybe TRBD2 (7 bases). The CDR3 extends over 16 amino acids. Trimming stripped 0 bases from V and 0 bases from J, with 9 bases between. In nucleotides, the CDR3 is TGTGCCAGCAGTTTAGCGGGAGGGGGCTCCTACAATGAGCAGTTCTTC. It yields the protein CASSLAGGGSYNEQFF.

This clonotype has only a few counts. Its ends do not fully match the called genes, so a read error is possible. This CDR3 reads CASSLDPGTSGGRDF. The CDR3 DNA sequence: TGTGCCAGCAGCCTTGATCCCGGGACTAGCGGGGGAAGGGATTTT. The chain employs TRBV7-2 and TRBJ2-3; 14 nucleotides match TRBD2. CDR1 and CDR2 (germline): SGHTA, FQGNSA. The CDR3 is 15 residues long.

This clonotype was seen many times. The chain is built from TRBV12-3 or TRBV12-4 and TRBJ1-1; TRBD1 is a possible D gene (5 bases). The V and J ends lost 3 bases and 0 bases respectively, with 11 bases between them. CDR3 length: 15 residues. The CDR3 spells CASSFPGLMNTEAFF. The DNA of the CDR3 is TGTGCCAGCAGTTTCCCGGGACTTATGAACACTGAAGCTTTCTTT.

This clonotype has a count of ten or more. This chain joins TRBV11-2 and TRBJ2-7; maybe TRBD2 (6 bases). The germline gives CDR1 SGHAT, CDR2 FQNNGV. This CDR3 region has 14 residues. The germline V and J ends were trimmed by 1 base and 1 base, with 8 bases remaining between them. The CDR3 spells CASSLAAGSYEQYV. The CDR3 bases are TGTGCCAGCAGCTTAGCGGCGGGGTCCTACGAGCAGTACGTC.

A word on this clonotype: Being one base from a much bigger clone, this may be a read error. The chain carries TRBV5-1 and TRBJ2-5; D not resolved. The V gene's germline CDR1 is SGHRS and CDR2 YFSETQ. The CDR3 has 16 residues. The CDR3 DNA reads TGCGTCAGCAGCTCCCTCCTTATACCAGTTCAAGAGACCCAGTACTTC. This gives the protein CVSSSLLIPVQETQYF.